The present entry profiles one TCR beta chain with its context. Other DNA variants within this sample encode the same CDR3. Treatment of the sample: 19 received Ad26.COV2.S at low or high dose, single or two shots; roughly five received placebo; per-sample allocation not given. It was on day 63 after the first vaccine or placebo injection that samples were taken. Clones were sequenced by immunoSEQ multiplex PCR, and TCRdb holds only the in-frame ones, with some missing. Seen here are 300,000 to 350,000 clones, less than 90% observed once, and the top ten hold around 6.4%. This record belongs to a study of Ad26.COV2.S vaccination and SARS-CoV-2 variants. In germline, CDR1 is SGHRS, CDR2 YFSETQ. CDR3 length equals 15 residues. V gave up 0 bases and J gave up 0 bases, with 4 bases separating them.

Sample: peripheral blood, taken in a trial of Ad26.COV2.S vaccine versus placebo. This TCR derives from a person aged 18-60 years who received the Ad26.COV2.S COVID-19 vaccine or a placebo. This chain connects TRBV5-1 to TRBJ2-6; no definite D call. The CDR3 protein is CASSLDGSGANVLTF. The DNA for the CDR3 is TGCGCCAGCAGCTTGGACGGCTCTGGGGCCAACGTCCTGACTTTC.